These 17 T cell receptor beta chains originate from one sample sequenced in a study of molecular identifiers for immune sequencing clone quantification. One entry per CDR3 protein results from TCRdb running MiXCR on the PCR reads. The sample carries some 97,000 distinct CDR3 sequences, around 33% recorded once. Sequencing was performed on naive CD8+ T cells from blood, with Jurkat cell RNA spiked in. Specified subset: FACS-sorted CD8+CD4-CCR7+CD45RA+ naive T cells. These receptor sequences come from a human donor in good health. Some libraries in this study had Jurkat cell RNA spiked in.

This clonotype was counted ten times or more. The CDR3, as DNA: TGTGCCAGCTCACCGGACAGCTATAGCAATCAGCCCCAGCATTTT. Its protein product is CASSPDSYSNQPQHF. The chain employs TRBV18 and TRBJ1-5; tentative D call: TRBD1 (6 bases). The CDR3 has 15 residues. The germline CDR1 and CDR2 sequences are KGHSH and LQKENI. V lost 3 bases and J lost 0, with 9 bases in between.

This clonotype came up many times. The chain has TRBV6-2 or TRBV6-3 and TRBJ2-5; D is uncertain. The ends were cut back, 2 bases at V and 0 bases at J, with 13 bases in the middle. Germline loops: CDR1 MNHEY, CDR2 SVGEGT. The CDR3 length is 16 residues. The CDR3 reads CASSYPQTGYQETQYF. Here the CDR3 DNA reads TGTGCCAGCAGTTACCCCCAGACTGGGTACCAAGAGACCCAGTACTTC.

This clonotype has a handful of counts. The V gene is TRBV28, the J gene TRBJ1-2; D gene ambiguous. Per germline, CDR1 MDHEN and CDR2 SYDVKM. V lost 5 bases and J lost 3, with 19 bases in between. CDR3 length: 16 amino acids. The CDR3, as DNA: TGTGCCAGCAGTCTAGCGGGATTCGCTAGAGACTATGGCTACACCTTC. Amino acid sequence: CASSLAGFARDYGYTF.

This chain links TRBV11-3 with TRBJ1-1; 12 positions agree with TRBD1. Trimming removed 5 bases from V and 1 base from J; junction bases left unmatched: 8. The CDR3 loop spans 17 amino acids. Germline V gene sequence: CDR1 SGHNT, CDR2 YENEEA. The CDR3 loop is CASSNWDRGPENTEAFF. The CDR3 bases are TGTGCCAGCAGCAACTGGGACAGGGGGCCGGAGAACACTGAAGCTTTCTTT.

In regard to this clonotype: This may be a read error, as it is one base from a much larger clone. The rearrangement links TRBV28 to TRBJ2-3; D ambiguous. Germline CDR1 reads MDHEN; CDR2 reads SYDVKM. The CDR3 runs to 16 residues. V dropped 2 bases and J dropped 1 base, with 13 bases sitting between them. CDR3 nucleotide sequence: TGTGCCAGCAGTTTAATAGGCATCGAAGGCACAGATACGCAGTATTTT. Its protein is CASSLIGIEGTDTQYF.

The chain links TRBV7-8 to TRBJ2-1; D gene ambiguous. CDR1 SGHVS and CDR2 FQNEAQ come from the germline V gene. The CDR3 loop spans 13 amino acids. V lost 4 bases to trimming and J lost 10 bases, with 14 bases between them. CDR3 protein: CASSWLEEREQFF. Here the CDR3 DNA reads TGTGCCAGCAGCTGGCTAGAAGAACGGGAGCAGTTCTTC.

This clonotype has more than one count but fewer than ten. The chain recombines TRBV12-3 or TRBV12-4 with TRBJ1-6; no definite D call. V lost 6 bases to trimming and J lost 8 bases, with 8 bases between them. The CDR3 covers 12 residues. The CDR3 protein is CASRAPDSPLHF. For the CDR3, the DNA is TGTGCCAGCAGGGCACCAGATTCACCCCTCCACTTT.

This clonotype has just a few counts. This rearrangement joins TRBV29-1 to TRBJ1-4; D not certain. CDR1 and CDR2 (germline): SQVTM, ANQGSEA. The V end was cut by 5 bases, the J end by 1 base, with 5 bases between. CDR3 length: 12 amino acids. CDR3 in DNA: TGCAGCGTTTCTGGAACTAATGAAAAACTGTTTTTT. This codes for CSVSGTNEKLFF.

As to this clonotype: The missing conserved phenylalanine or tryptophan at the end of this CDR3 makes a read error likely. Because the CDR3's place on the DNA is in doubt, the DNA is left out and the CDR3 is given as listed by TCRdb. The chain couples TRBV29-1 to TRBJ2-5; the D segment call TRBD1 is taken from the table without a DNA check. Germline CDR1 is SQVTM and CDR2 is ANQGSEA. A total of 13 residues make up the CDR3, ends included. This CDR3 reads CSAAPGQGETQHL.

With regard to this clonotype: At one end, the junction sequence differs from germline, possibly due to a read error. This chain links TRBV29-1 with TRBJ2-3, with 9 bases matching TRBD2. The CDR3 extends over 17 amino acids. CDR1 is SQVTM, CDR2 ANQGSEA, per germline. The CDR3 DNA is TGCAGCGATGAAGCCGTCCCACTAGCGGGTTCCCACGATACGCAGTATTTT. Its translation: CSDEAVPLAGSHDTQYF.

About this clonotype itself: It may be a read error: a sequence one base away is much more abundant. V and J are TRBV4-1 and TRBJ1-4, with TRBD1 matching over 9 bases. The CDR3 consists of 16 residues. Germline CDR1 MGHRA, CDR2 YSYEKL. The CDR3 sequence is CASSQDRDREDEKLSF. The CDR3 bases are TGCGCCAGCAGCCAAGACCGGGACAGGGAGGATGAAAAACTGTCTTTT.

This clonotype has a count of ten or more. The chain uses TRBV5-6 and TRBJ2-2, with 7 bases that match TRBD2. V was pared by 1 base and J by 5 bases, with 11 bases of the junction left unmatched. Germline V gene lookup returns CDR1 SGHDT and CDR2 YYEEEE. This CDR3 has 17 amino acids. The CDR3 nucleotides are TGTGCCAGCAGCTTGCTAGCGGAAAGGCTCCGAACCGGGGAGCTGTTTTTT. This gives the protein CASSLLAERLRTGELFF.

This clonotype has a count of ten or more. V usage is TRBV28 and J usage is TRBJ2-3; 7 nucleotides match TRBD1. Germline CDR1 reads MDHEN; CDR2 reads SYDVKM. This CDR3 is 16 amino acids long. V gave up 5 bases and J gave up 0 bases; unmatched junction bases: 8. The CDR3 DNA reads TGTGCCAGCAGTCTGTACAGGGGTTCTAGCACAGATACGCAGTATTTT. Translating it yields CASSLYRGSSTDTQYF.

Many counts were recorded for this clonotype. The rearrangement joins TRBV20-1 to TRBJ2-7; a possible D gene is TRBD2 (5 bases). V lost 7 bases and J 6 bases, leaving 13 bases between the germline ends. This CDR3 spans 11 amino acids. Germline lookup yields CDR1 DFQATT and CDR2 SNEGSKA (reference sequence). CDR3 sequence (DNA): TGCAGTGTCCTCCCGGGGTTCGAGCAGTACTTC. This sequence encodes CSVLPGFEQYF.

The table lists this clonotype with many counts. V usage is TRBV11-2 and J usage is TRBJ2-1; no firm D call. V lost 3 bases and J lost 4, with 7 bases in between. Germline V lookup: CDR1 SGHAT, CDR2 FQNNGV. This CDR3 is 13 amino acids long. CDR3 region: CASSLGSYNEQFF. The DNA for the CDR3 is TGTGCCAGCAGCTTGGGATCGTACAATGAGCAGTTCTTC.

This clonotype was seen at least ten times. The chain joins TRBV20-1 to TRBJ1-5; TRBD1 is a possible D gene (5 bases). Looked up from germline, CDR1 is DFQATT and CDR2 is SNEGSKA (reference sequence). This CDR3 comprises 17 residues. Trimming took 0 bases from V and 7 from J, leaving 22 bases between them. CDR3 loop: CSAREGGVRPFSQPQHF. CDR3 sequence (DNA): TGCAGTGCTAGAGAGGGGGGGGTTCGGCCCTTTTCCCAGCCCCAGCATTTT.

This clonotype was found many times. This rearrangement joins TRBV6-2 or TRBV6-3 to TRBJ2-7; 7 bases line up with TRBD1. Losses at the gene ends were 11 bases for V and 7 bases for J; bases not matched to a gene: 11. Germline CDR1 reads MNHEY; CDR2 reads SVGEGT. The CDR3 runs 12 residues. The CDR3 protein is CAATTGAGEQYF. In DNA form, the CDR3 reads TGTGCCGCCACAACAGGGGCTGGGGAGCAGTACTTC.